This T cell receptor beta chain emerged from a study of CD8+ T cells in alopecia areata. Treatment reported: oral pan-JAK inhibitor, 5-10 mg twice daily. The V segment lost 6 bases and the J segment 4 bases; nucleotides outside the gene matches: 6. The CDR3 loop spans 13 amino acids. Germline CDR1 SQVTM, CDR2 ANQGSEA. This clone was detected a few times. Following RNA extraction, reverse transcription yielded cDNA that acted as the sequencing template. TCRdb's copy holds only in-frame clones and misses some; the assay was immunoSEQ multiplex PCR. The sample lists about 200,000 clones; 58% were seen once.

This clonotype originated in a human donor with alopecia areata. This sequence joins TRBV29-1 and TRBJ1-3; 7 bases line up with TRBD1. Sequencing was performed on CD4+ T cells sorted from blood, taken at week 24, from a patient treated with tofacitinib. The CDR3 region is CSVTGQFGNTIYF. The CDR3 DNA is TGCAGCGTCACGGGACAGTTCGGAAACACCATATATTTT.